This T cell receptor beta chain came from a study of blood T cell repertoires in COVID-19. Across the study: Sample material is recorded as cDNA or gDNA derived from T cells, B-cell-depleted T cells, or PBMCs.

The germline V and J ends were trimmed by 4 bases and 4 bases, with 16 bases remaining between them. The length of the CDR3 is 15 residues. The germline V gene encodes CDR1 WSHSY and CDR2 SAAADI. The study drew participants aged about 18 to 90 years from roughly 25 US areas. Participant-given clinical history determined each cohort assignment. Measured with immunoSEQ multiplex PCR; TCRdb has only the in-frame clones, and not every one. This sample has over 200,000 clones, with 70% to 90% found just once. The origin of this receptor is a woman in her fifties or sixties who had recovered from COVID-19. Sequencing input: PBMCs or T cells enriched from blood (not recorded which). The V call is TRBV10-2, the J call TRBJ1-2; tentatively, D is TRBD1 (6 bases). CDR3 bases: TGCGCCAGCAGTGTGACGACAGGCTCTCCCTATGGCTACACCTTC. Encoded protein: CASSVTTGSPYGYTF.